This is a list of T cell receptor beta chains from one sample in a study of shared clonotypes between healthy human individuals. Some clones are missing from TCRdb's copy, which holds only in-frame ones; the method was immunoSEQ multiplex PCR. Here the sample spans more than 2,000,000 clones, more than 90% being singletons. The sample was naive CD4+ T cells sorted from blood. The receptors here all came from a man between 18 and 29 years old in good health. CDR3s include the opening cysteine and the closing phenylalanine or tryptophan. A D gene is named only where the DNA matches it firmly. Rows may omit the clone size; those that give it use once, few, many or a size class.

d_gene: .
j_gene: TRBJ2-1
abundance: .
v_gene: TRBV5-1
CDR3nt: TGCGCCAGCAGCTCCAGGGTTAGCTCCTACAATGAGCAGTTCTTC
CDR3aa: CASSSRVSSYNEQFF

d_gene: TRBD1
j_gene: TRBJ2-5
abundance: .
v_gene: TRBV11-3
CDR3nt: TGTGCCAGCAGCTCCAACCGGGACAGGGAAGAGACCCAGTACTTC
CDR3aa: CASSSNRDREETQYF

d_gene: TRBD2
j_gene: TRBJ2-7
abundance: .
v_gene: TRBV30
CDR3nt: TGTGCCTGGAGTCCCTTGGGGTGGGAGGGGAGCTCCTACGAGCAGTACTTC
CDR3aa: CAWSPLGWEGSSYEQYF

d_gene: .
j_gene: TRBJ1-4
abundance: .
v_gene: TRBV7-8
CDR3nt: TGTGCCAGCAGCTACCCCAGGGGCGCCGAAACTAATGAAAAACTGTTTTTT
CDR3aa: CASSYPRGAETNEKLFF

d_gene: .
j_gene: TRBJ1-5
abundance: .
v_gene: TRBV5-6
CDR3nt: TGTGCCAGCAGCTTAGGGACACTTAATCAGCCCCAGCATTTT
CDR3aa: CASSLGTLNQPQHF

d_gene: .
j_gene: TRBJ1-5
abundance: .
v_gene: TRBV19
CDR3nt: TGTGCCAGTAGTATGATCGCAGGGCGAAGGTTGAGCAATCAGCCCCAGCATTTT
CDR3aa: CASSMIAGRRLSNQPQHF

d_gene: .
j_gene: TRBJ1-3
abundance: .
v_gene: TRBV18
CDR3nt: TGTGCCAGCTCACCAACTACAGGAGACTCTGGAAACACCATATATTTT
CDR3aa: CASSPTTGDSGNTIYF

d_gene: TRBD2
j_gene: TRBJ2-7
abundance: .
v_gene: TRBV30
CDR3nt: TGTGCCTGGAGTTACCTCCGACTAGCGGGGAGGATCTACGAGCAGTACTTC
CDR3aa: CAWSYLRLAGRIYEQYF

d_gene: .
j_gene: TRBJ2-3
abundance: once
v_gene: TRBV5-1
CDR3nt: TGCGCCAGCAGCTTGGCGGCTGGGGATACGCAGTATTTT
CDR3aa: CASSLAAGDTQYF

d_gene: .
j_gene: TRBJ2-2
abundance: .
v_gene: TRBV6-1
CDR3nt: TGTGCCATCCACGGACAGCCGAACACCGGGGAGCTGTTTTTT
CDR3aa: CAIHGQPNTGELFF

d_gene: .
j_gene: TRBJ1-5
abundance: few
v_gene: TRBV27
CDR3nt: TGTGCCAGCAGTTTGCGGGGGCAGGAGCCCCAGCATTTT
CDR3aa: CASSLRGQEPQHF

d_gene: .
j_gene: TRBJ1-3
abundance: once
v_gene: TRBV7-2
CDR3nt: TGTGCCAGCAGCTTAGTCACGGGAAGCCCCTCTGGAAACACCATATATTTT
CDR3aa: CASSLVTGSPSGNTIYF

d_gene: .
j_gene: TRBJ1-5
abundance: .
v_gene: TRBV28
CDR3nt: TGTGCCAGCAGTTTACCTCCGGCAGGGGAGAATCAGCCCCAGCATTTT
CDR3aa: CASSLPPAGENQPQHF

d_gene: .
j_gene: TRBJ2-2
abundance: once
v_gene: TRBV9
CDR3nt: TGTGCCAGCAGCCCCCATGGGGAAACCGGGGAGCTGTTTTTT
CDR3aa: CASSPHGETGELFF

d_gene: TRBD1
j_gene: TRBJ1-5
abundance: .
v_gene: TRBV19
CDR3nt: TGTGCCAGTAGGCCCGGGACAGGGTTGGGCAATCAGCCCCAGCATTTT
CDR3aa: CASRPGTGLGNQPQHF

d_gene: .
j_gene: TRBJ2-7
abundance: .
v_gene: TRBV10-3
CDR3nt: TGTGCCATCAGTGAGGAGGCGAAATCCTACGAGCAGTACTTC
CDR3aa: CAISEEAKSYEQYF

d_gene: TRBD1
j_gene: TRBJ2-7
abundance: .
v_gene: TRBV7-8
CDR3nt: TGTGCCAGCAGCCCGGGGACAGCAAGCTCCTACGAGCAGTACTTC
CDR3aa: CASSPGTASSYEQYF

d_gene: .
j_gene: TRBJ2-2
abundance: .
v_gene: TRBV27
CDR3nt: TGTGCCAGCAGTCCGCAGCTGGGGGGCCGGGTGAGCACCGGGGAGCTGTTTTTT
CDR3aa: CASSPQLGGRVSTGELFF